Listed below are T cell receptor beta chains from one sample, sequenced in a study of beta chain features in type 1 diabetes. Assay used: immunoSEQ multiplex PCR; TCRdb lists only in-frame clones, some missing. Of around 360,000 clones listed, around 12% are singletons. Sequencing input: naive CD4+ T cells from blood. These receptors were collected from a woman aged 18-35 years with type 1 diabetes. The CDR3 runs from the conserved cysteine through the conserved F or W. Each record gives: V gene, D gene, clone size, J gene, CDR3 DNA, CDR3 protein. D genes are given only for firm matches. Size is stated for part of the rows, as once, few or many counts, or as a class when the clone is expanded.

V: TRBV7-9
D: .
size: .
J: TRBJ1-1
DNA: TGTGCCAGCAGCCCTGGGACGGGGGTAAACACTGAAGCTTTCTTT
CDR3: CASSPGTGVNTEAFF

V: TRBV11-2
D: .
size: .
J: TRBJ1-4
DNA: TGTGCCAGCAGCTGGGCAGGTGAAAAACTGTTTTTT
CDR3: CASSWAGEKLFF

V: TRBV9
D: TRBD2
size: .
J: TRBJ2-7
DNA: TGTGCCAGCAGCGGGGGACTAGCGACCTACGAGCAGTACTTC
CDR3: CASSGGLATYEQYF

V: TRBV6-5
D: TRBD2
size: .
J: TRBJ2-7
DNA: TGTGCCAGCAGTGCTAGCGGGACTGACTCCTACGAGCAGTACTTC
CDR3: CASSASGTDSYEQYF

V: TRBV6-4
D: .
size: few
J: TRBJ2-1
DNA: TGTGCCAGCAGTGATCAGGGGAAAGGCTACAATGAGCAGTTCTTC
CDR3: CASSDQGKGYNEQFF

V: TRBV7-9
D: .
size: .
J: TRBJ2-5
DNA: TGTGCCAGCACCTCACGGGGGGAGACCCAGTACTTC
CDR3: CASTSRGETQYF

V: TRBV7-8
D: .
size: few
J: TRBJ2-7
DNA: TGTGCCAGCACCGCGAGAGGGACACGCTCCTACGAGCAGTACTTC
CDR3: CASTARGTRSYEQYF

V: TRBV19
D: .
size: .
J: TRBJ1-1
DNA: TGTGCCAGTACCTCGTCCGCTGAAGCTTTCTTT
CDR3: CASTSSAEAFF

V: TRBV6-5
D: TRBD1
size: .
J: TRBJ1-1
DNA: TGTGCCAGCAGTACCAGGGGGCGCATTATAGCTTTCTTT
CDR3: CASSTRGRIIAFF

V: TRBV7-9
D: TRBD1
size: .
J: TRBJ1-2
DNA: TGTGCCAGCAGACCGCGACAGGGTCTCAACTATGGCTACACCTTC
CDR3: CASRPRQGLNYGYTF

V: TRBV5-1
D: TRBD1
size: few
J: TRBJ1-2
DNA: TGCGCCAGCAGCTTGGCCCTAGCAGGGGGCGAAGGCTACACCTTC
CDR3: CASSLALAGGEGYTF

V: TRBV7-2
D: TRBD1
size: few
J: TRBJ2-7
DNA: TGTGCCAGCAGCTCGCTTCCGGGACAGGGGGTGCGGGAGCAGTACTTC
CDR3: CASSSLPGQGVREQYF

V: TRBV7-9
D: TRBD2
size: .
J: TRBJ2-5
DNA: TGTGCCAGCAGCCTTCTTAGCGGGGACCAAGAGACCCAGTACTTC
CDR3: CASSLLSGDQETQYF

V: TRBV30
D: TRBD2
size: .
J: TRBJ2-7
DNA: TGTGCCTGGAGTGCGGGCACTAGCGGGAGCCACGTCGGTTGGGTTGGCTACGAGCAGTACTTC
CDR3: CAWSAGTSGSHVGWVGYEQYF

V: TRBV7-9
D: .
size: few
J: TRBJ2-3
DNA: TGTGCCAGCAGCGGCTCAGGCGTCACAGATACGCAGTATTTT
CDR3: CASSGSGVTDTQYF

V: TRBV6-1
D: .
size: few
J: TRBJ2-1
DNA: TGTGCCAGCAGGCGTACGTTTCGGTCCTACAATGAGCAGTTCTTC
CDR3: CASRRTFRSYNEQFF

V: TRBV29-1
D: .
size: .
J: TRBJ2-5
DNA: TGCAGCGTTGAATCCCATCGGGAGACCCAGTACTTC
CDR3: CSVESHRETQYF

V: TRBV28
D: .
size: .
J: TRBJ2-1
DNA: TGTGCCAGCAGGGAGGGATCGGGCTCCTACAATGAGCAGTTCTTC
CDR3: CASREGSGSYNEQFF

V: TRBV6-5
D: .
size: few
J: TRBJ2-7
DNA: TGTGCCAGCACTAGTTCCCATTCCTACGAGCAGTACTTC
CDR3: CASTSSHSYEQYF

V: TRBV4-1
D: .
size: few
J: TRBJ1-4
DNA: TGCGCCAGCAGCCAAGGGCCGATTGAAAAACTGTTTTTT
CDR3: CASSQGPIEKLFF

V: TRBV30
D: TRBD2
size: few
J: TRBJ2-7
DNA: TGTGCCACAAATCCGGGACTAGCGGGAGTATCGAACGAGCAGTACTTC
CDR3: CATNPGLAGVSNEQYF

V: TRBV9
D: .
size: few
J: TRBJ2-2
DNA: TGTGCCAGCACCTTCAGCGGTGGTACAACCGGGGAGCTGTTTTTT
CDR3: CASTFSGGTTGELFF

V: TRBV18
D: .
size: few
J: TRBJ2-4
DNA: TGTGCCAGCTCACCACCTCGCAGGGTCGACGGCAAAAACATTCAGTACTTC
CDR3: CASSPPRRVDGKNIQYF

V: TRBV13
D: .
size: .
J: TRBJ1-2
DNA: TGTGCCAGCAGCTTAGAAGGGCTGGAAAGGGGTGGCTACACCTTC
CDR3: CASSLEGLERGGYTF

V: TRBV29-1
D: TRBD1
size: few
J: TRBJ1-2
DNA: TGCAGCGTTACAGGGGGTGGTGGCTACACCTTC
CDR3: CSVTGGGGYTF

V: TRBV19
D: TRBD1
size: few
J: TRBJ1-3
DNA: TGTGCCAGTAGTCCGCCGGGACAGGGGAAGTATTTT
CDR3: CASSPPGQGKYF

V: TRBV5-1
D: .
size: few
J: TRBJ2-3
DNA: TGCGCCAGCAGCCCGGCCGGGGAAGGGGATACGCAGTATTTT
CDR3: CASSPAGEGDTQYF

V: TRBV28
D: .
size: few
J: TRBJ2-1
DNA: TGTGCCAGCAGTTCAACCCTGGCCGCCTCCTACAATGAGCAGTTCTTC
CDR3: CASSSTLAASYNEQFF

V: TRBV7-2
D: TRBD1
size: few
J: TRBJ1-2
DNA: TGTGCCAGCAGCGTCGGGACAGACTATGGCTACACCTTC
CDR3: CASSVGTDYGYTF

V: TRBV7-2
D: .
size: few
J: TRBJ1-2
DNA: TGTGCCAGCAGCTTAGAAGTCTGGACAGTTTACTATGGCTACACCTTC
CDR3: CASSLEVWTVYYGYTF

V: TRBV28
D: .
size: .
J: TRBJ2-3
DNA: TGTGCCAGCAGCTCCCCTCCGGATACGCAGTATTTT
CDR3: CASSSPPDTQYF

V: TRBV30
D: TRBD1
size: .
J: TRBJ2-4
DNA: TGTGCCTGGAGTACAGGGGGGTCCAAAAACATTCAGTACTTC
CDR3: CAWSTGGSKNIQYF

V: TRBV7-2
D: .
size: few
J: TRBJ1-4
DNA: TGTGCCAGCAGCTTAGGAATGAGCGAAAAACTGTTTTTT
CDR3: CASSLGMSEKLFF

V: TRBV19
D: .
size: .
J: TRBJ2-6
DNA: TGTGCCAGTAGTATCGAGCCGACTGGGGCCAACGTCCTGACTTTC
CDR3: CASSIEPTGANVLTF

V: TRBV4-2
D: .
size: few
J: TRBJ2-7
DNA: TGTGCCAGCAGCCTCGGCTACGAGCAGTACTTC
CDR3: CASSLGYEQYF

V: TRBV4-1
D: TRBD1
size: .
J: TRBJ1-5
DNA: TGCGCCAGCAGCCGGGGGGGCAGGGGGCCGAGCAATCAGCCCCAGCATTTT
CDR3: CASSRGGRGPSNQPQHF

V: TRBV27
D: .
size: .
J: TRBJ1-5
DNA: TGTGCCAGCAAGGCAGGGTTATATCAGCCCCAGCATTTT
CDR3: CASKAGLYQPQHF

V: TRBV6-6
D: TRBD2
size: .
J: TRBJ2-3
DNA: TGTGCCAGCGGCGGGGGAAACACAGATACGCAGTATTTT
CDR3: CASGGGNTDTQYF

V: TRBV19
D: TRBD2
size: .
J: TRBJ2-3
DNA: TGTGCCAGCCTCCCGACTAGCGGGAGTCTTGCAGATACGCAGTATTTT
CDR3: CASLPTSGSLADTQYF

V: TRBV29-1
D: .
size: .
J: TRBJ1-3
DNA: TGCAGCGTCCGAGGGTTATACTCTGGAAACACCATATATTTT
CDR3: CSVRGLYSGNTIYF